The 29 T cell receptor beta chains in this list originate from one sample, sequenced in a study of yellow fever vaccine responses in identical twins (dated by TCRdb to 2016 to 2019). The library was produced with RT-PCR. The reads were generated on an Illumina HiSeq 2500. TCRdb's own reprocessing of the public reads used fastp at Q25 and MiXCR and kept productive beta chains. CDR3 protein duplicates are merged, each entry listing the most common genes and DNA. The sample table contains approximately 5,000 distinct CDR3 sequences; only one count was recorded for approximately 70% of them. The ten largest account for around 1.7% of the sample. The specimen was T cells from blood (PBMCs), unsorted or a sorted subset (not recorded which), collected before or after yellow fever vaccination (not recorded which). The receptors stem from a woman aged 18-29 years who received the yellow fever vaccine. Donor details come from another sample of the same person, matched by shared clones.

Concerning this clonotype itself: The junction shows a germline mismatch at one end, possibly a read error. V usage is TRBV7-6 and J usage is TRBJ1-1, with D unclear. In germline, CDR1 is SGHVS, CDR2 FNYEAQ. The CDR3 runs to 12 residues. CDR3 bases: TGTGCTAGCAGCCCATGGAGGACTGAAGCTTTCTTT. It specifies CASSPWRTEAFF. The whole variable domain, remainder taken from reference TRBV7-6 and TRBJ1-1, is GAGVSQSPRYKVTKRGQDVALRCDPISGHVSLYWYRQALGQGPEFLTYFNYEAQQDKSGLPNDRFSAERPEGSISTLTIQRTEQRDSAMYRCASSPWRTEAFFGQGTRLTVV.

About this clonotype itself: The CDR3 does not end in the conserved phenylalanine or tryptophan, so this is likely a read error. The limits of the CDR3 on the DNA are not certain, so only TCRdb's listed CDR3 is given. The chain employs TRBV5-6 and TRBJ2-3; the table names TRBD1, a call not compared with the DNA. The CDR3 adds up to 16 amino acids, both ends counted. The germline gives CDR1 SGHDT, CDR2 YYEEEE. CDR3 amino acids: CASSLTGSARPKYCVS.

The V and J genes are TRBV4-1 and TRBJ2-7, with D perhaps TRBD2 (6 bases). Trimming shortened V by 0 bases and J by 0 bases, and 12 bases separated the two germline ends. Germline CDR1 MGHRA, CDR2 YSYEKL. This CDR3 is 16 amino acids long. The CDR3 reads CASSQEDGGFSYEQYF. The CDR3 region has the DNA TGCGCCAGCAGCCAAGAAGACGGAGGGTTCTCCTACGAGCAGTACTTC.

This chain connects TRBV15 to TRBJ1-5, with TRBD1 matching 7 bases. With V trimmed by 3 bases and J by 6 bases, 11 bases remained unmatched. This CDR3 is built from 16 residues. Germline V gives CDR1 LNHNV, CDR2 YYDKDF (reference sequence). The CDR3 is CATSRDRDSKPQPQHF. CDR3 bases: TGTGCCACCAGCAGGGACCGGGACAGTAAGCCTCAGCCCCAGCATTTT. Together with reference TRBV15 and TRBJ1-5, the CDR3 gives the full variable domain: DAMVIQNPRYQVTQFGKPVTLSCSQTLNHNVMYWYQQKSSQAPKLLFHYYDKDFNNEADTPDNFQSRRPNTSFCFLDIRSPGLGDTAMYLCATSRDRDSKPQPQHFGDGTRLSIL.

This clonotype came up a few times. The J gene is TRBJ1-5, the V gene TRBV7-6; TRBD1 agrees at 9 bases. Germline V gene sequence: CDR1 SGHVS, CDR2 FNYEAQ. J was trimmed by 6 bases and V by 3 bases; bases with no gene match: 6. The CDR3 sequence is 15 residues long. CDR3 bases: TGTGCCAGCAGCTTGGGGACAGGGTCTGGTCAGCCCCAGCATTTT. This encodes CASSLGTGSGQPQHF.

This clonotype was counted only a few times. The chain is built from TRBV11-1 and TRBJ2-1, with D maybe TRBD1 (7 bases). The ends were cut back, 5 bases at V and 5 bases at J, with 25 bases in the middle. Germline V gene lookup returns CDR1 SGHAT and CDR2 FQDESV (reference sequence). The CDR3 loop spans 18 amino acids. CDR3 in amino acids: CASSPRATPGGNHNEQFF. The DNA of the CDR3 is TGTGCCAGCAGCCCCAGGGCCACACCAGGGGGGAATCACAATGAGCAGTTCTTC.

This rearrangement joins TRBV24-1 to TRBJ1-2; D remains ambiguous. The germline gives CDR1 KGHDR, CDR2 SFDVKD. Trimming left V 4 bases short and J 8 bases short, with 16 bases between. The CDR3 loop spans 14 amino acids. This CDR3 is CATSDPDGLWGYTF. The CDR3 DNA reads as TGTGCCACCAGTGACCCGGACGGCCTGTGGGGCTACACCTTC.

The chain recombines TRBV7-9 with TRBJ1-1, with a tentative D call TRBD1 (5 bases). V was clipped by 9 bases and J by 10 bases, with 21 bases between them. The CDR3 totals 13 residues. Germline assignment: CDR1 SEHNR and CDR2 FQNEAQ (reference sequence). The CDR3 coding sequence is TGTGCCAGTTTTAGGGAGGGGACCTCTGGAGCTTTCTTT. Amino acid sequence: CASFREGTSGAFF. Together with reference TRBV7-9 and TRBJ1-1, the CDR3 gives the full variable domain: DTGVSQNPRHKITKRGQNVTFRCDPISEHNRLYWYRQTLGQGPEFLTYFQNEAQLEKSRLLSDRFSAERPKGSFSTLEIQRTEQGDSAMYLCASFREGTSGAFFGQGTRLTVV.

The chain links TRBV2 to TRBJ2-1; the match to TRBD1 covers 7 bases. V trimming: 3 bases; J trimming: 8 bases; junction bases outside the gene matches: 10. The CDR3 is 15 amino acids. The germline gives CDR1 SNHLY, CDR2 FYNNEI. Here the CDR3 reads CASSEGYKGGYEQFF. CDR3 in DNA: TGTGCCAGCAGTGAGGGATACAAAGGGGGCTATGAGCAGTTCTTC.

This clonotype showed up just a few times. The CDR3 DNA reads as TGTGCCAGCAGCCAGACCGACCCCTACAATGAGCAGTTCTTC. This translates into CASSQTDPYNEQFF. V is TRBV21-1 and J is TRBJ2-1. TRBV21-1 is a pseudogene locus. The CDR3 loop spans 14 amino acids.

The V and J genes are TRBV7-9 and TRBJ2-7, with D uncertain. Trimming stripped 0 bases from V and 0 bases from J, with 9 bases between. Per the germline V gene, CDR1 is SEHNR and CDR2 is FQNEAQ (reference sequence). The CDR3 has 15 amino acids. The CDR3 loop is CASSLALGASYEQYF. CDR3 sequence (DNA): TGTGCCAGCAGCTTAGCGCTTGGCGCCTCCTACGAGCAGTACTTC.

The gene calls are TRBV6-1 and TRBJ1-5; unclear D gene. The CDR3 spans 14 residues. The V and J ends lost 6 bases and 0 bases respectively, with 9 bases between them. From germline, CDR1 is MNHNS and CDR2 SASEGT. CDR3 sequence: CASRAEYSNQPQHF. The CDR3 nucleotides read TGTGCCAGCAGGGCGGAGTATAGCAATCAGCCCCAGCATTTT.

This clonotype was observed a handful of times. The rearrangement uses TRBV29-1 and TRBJ2-3, with 8 bases matching TRBD1. The ends lost 0 bases at V and 4 bases at J; junction bases unmatched: 0. The CDR3 totals 13 residues. Germline CDR1 is SQVTM and CDR2 is ANQGSEA. In DNA form, the CDR3 reads TGCAGCGTTGAAGAGGACAGGGCAGATACGCAGTATTTT. It codes for CSVEEDRADTQYF.

This clonotype has a single count. V gene TRBV11-3 combines with J gene TRBJ2-1; 8 bases are shared with TRBD2. The germline V gene has CDR1 SGHNT and CDR2 YENEEA. The J segment lost 5 bases and the V segment lost 4 bases, leaving 13 bases of the junction unmatched. The CDR3 runs to 17 residues. The CDR3 sequence: CASSYRGGTSYDNEQFF. The CDR3 DNA is TGTGCCAGCAGCTATAGGGGGGGGACTAGTTACGACAATGAGCAGTTCTTC.

The rearrangement joins TRBV12-3 or TRBV12-4 to TRBJ2-4, with 11 bases that match TRBD2. V was clipped by 4 bases and J by 5 bases; unmatched bases: 10. CDR3 length: 17 residues. The CDR3 protein is CASSSIRLAGIQNIQYF. The CDR3 nucleotides read TGTGCCAGCAGTTCCATCCGACTAGCGGGGATTCAAAACATTCAGTACTTC.

The J gene is TRBJ2-1, the V gene TRBV6-1, with TRBD2 as a possible D gene (7 bases). V gave up 6 bases and J gave up 8 bases, with 14 bases separating them. The CDR3 is 13 residues long. CDR1 and CDR2 (germline): MNHNS, SASEGT. CDR3 nucleotides: TGTGCCAGCAGCCGGGGGGCCGAGGATGAGCAGTTCTTC. It translates to CASSRGAEDEQFF.

The rearrangement uses TRBV11-1 and TRBJ1-3, with D tentatively TRBD1 (5 bases). There are 15 residues in the CDR3. The V end was cut by 0 bases, the J end by 9 bases, with 15 bases between. The V gene's germline CDR1 is SGHAT and CDR2 FQDESV (reference sequence). The CDR3 sequence is CASSLAGADGSTIYF. As DNA, the CDR3 is TGTGCCAGCAGCTTAGCCGGGGCAGACGGGAGCACCATATATTTT.

V is TRBV5-1 and J is TRBJ2-2; the D is unclear. Trimming took 2 bases from V and 5 from J, leaving 4 bases between them. The CDR3 is 12 residues long. Germline V gives CDR1 SGHRS, CDR2 YFSETQ. The chain's CDR3 is CASSFNTGELFF. In DNA, the CDR3 is TGCGCCAGCAGCTTCAATACCGGGGAGCTGTTTTTT.

The chain has TRBV13 and TRBJ2-7; 7 positions match TRBD1. Losses at the gene ends were 6 bases for V and 3 bases for J; bases not matched to a gene: 2. CDR3 size: 12 residues. Per germline, CDR1 PRHDT and CDR2 FYEKMQ (reference sequence). CDR3 nucleotide sequence: TGTGCCAGCAGGGGGACAGTCTACGAGCAGTACTTC. Amino acid sequence: CASRGTVYEQYF.

The chain links TRBV29-1 to TRBJ1-1; 7 positions match TRBD1. Looked up from germline, CDR1 is SQVTM and CDR2 is ANQGSEA. The CDR3 loop spans 16 amino acids. Trimming at V came to 3 bases and at J to 0 bases, leaving 10 bases not matched to a gene. The CDR3 DNA is TGCAGCGTTGAGGGACAGTCCGCATCCATGAACACTGAAGCTTTCTTT. This translates into CSVEGQSASMNTEAFF.

The V gene is TRBV28, the J gene TRBJ2-5; the D gene is possibly TRBD1 (5 bases). Looked up from germline, CDR1 is MDHEN and CDR2 is SYDVKM. The CDR3 spans 13 residues. V lost 3 bases and J lost 5, with 10 bases in between. CDR3 bases: TGTGCCAGCAGTTTGGGGCTGCCGGAGACCCAGTACTTC. The encoded protein is CASSLGLPETQYF.

The chain employs TRBV6-9 and TRBJ2-5; D ambiguous. Trimming left V 4 bases short and J 2 bases short, with 8 bases between. The CDR3 spans 13 residues. The germline CDR1 and CDR2 sequences are MNHGY and SVAAGI. The CDR3 sequence is CASSSSDQETQYF. The DNA of the CDR3 is TGTGCCAGCAGTTCTTCAGATCAAGAGACCCAGTACTTC.

In this sample, this clonotype turned up a few times. The CDR3 sequence: CASSQTSGVYNEQFF. The CDR3 DNA sequence: TGTGCCAGCAGTCAGACTAGCGGGGTATACAATGAGCAGTTCTTC. V gene TRBV12-3 or TRBV12-4 combines with J gene TRBJ2-1, with TRBD2 matching 11 bases. V shed 5 bases and J 4 bases; nucleotides not matched to a gene: 4. The CDR3 is 15 residues long.

CDR3 DNA: TGTGCCAGCAGCTTCCCCCAGCGGCCGGGGACGGAGAACACTGAAGCTTTCTTT. Its protein is CASSFPQRPGTENTEAFF. This sequence joins TRBV11-1 and TRBJ1-1; a possible D gene is TRBD1 (5 bases). This CDR3 spans 18 amino acids. The V end was cut by 3 bases, the J end by 1 base, with 21 bases between. CDR1 is SGHAT, CDR2 FQDESV, per germline (reference sequence).

This clonotype is a singleton in its sample. The V call is TRBV4-3, the J call TRBJ2-3, with TRBD2 matching over 7 bases. The trim removed 1 base at V and 3 bases at J, leaving 7 bases unmatched. The CDR3 loop spans 16 amino acids. The germline CDR1 and CDR2 sequences are LGHNA and YSLEER. In DNA, the CDR3 is TGCGCCAGCAGCCAAGGGGGAGGGCAGGGAACAGATACGCAGTATTTT. Protein product: CASSQGGGQGTDTQYF.

CDR3 nucleotide sequence: TGCAGCGTTACAGTGACGGCGCTTGGGGAGCAGTACTTC. Amino acids: CSVTVTALGEQYF. The rearrangement links TRBV29-1 to TRBJ2-7; D remains ambiguous. This CDR3 has 13 residues. V lost 5 bases to trimming and J lost 7 bases, with 18 bases between them. CDR1 and CDR2 (germline): SQVTM, ANQGSEA.

The chain is built from TRBV7-6 and TRBJ1-1; 7 bases map to TRBD1. This CDR3 is built from 18 residues. In germline, CDR1 is SGHVS, CDR2 FNYEAQ. Unmatched junction bases numbered 15, after V lost 5 bases and J lost 0 bases. The CDR3 region has the DNA TGTGCCAGCAGCCACCAATCGGGACAGACTAACATGAACACTGAAGCTTTCTTT. This sequence encodes CASSHQSGQTNMNTEAFF.

In its sample, this clonotype was seen a few times. This chain connects TRBV7-2 to TRBJ2-1, with 9 positions matching TRBD2. Looked up from germline, CDR1 is SGHTA and CDR2 is FQGNSA. The CDR3 runs to 15 residues. The V and J ends lost 0 bases and 7 bases, in that order; junction bases with no gene match: 4. The CDR3 protein is CASSLASSGTNEQFF. The CDR3 nucleotides read TGTGCCAGCAGCTTAGCCTCTAGCGGGACGAATGAGCAGTTCTTC.

This clonotype was recorded a few times. An end of the junction differs from the germline gene, which may be a read error. The chain employs TRBV29-1 and TRBJ2-5, with a tentative D call TRBD1 (5 bases). Per the germline V gene, CDR1 is SQVTM and CDR2 is ANQGSEA. The CDR3 is 12 residues long. The CDR3 region has the DNA TGCAGCTTTGACAGCCTCGGAGAGACCCAGTACTTC. Translation: CSFDSLGETQYF.